These 28 T cell receptor beta chains came from one sample sequenced in a study of OX40 agonist ivuxolimab in advanced cancers. Libraries were prepared by immunoSEQ multiplex PCR; TCRdb keeps only in-frame clonotypes and omits some of them. The table records tens of thousands of clones, just under 95% of them present only once. The starting material was CD4+ or CD8+ T cells sorted from blood, obtained in a trial of the OX40 agonist ivuxolimab. The source of these receptors is an adult with an advanced solid tumor such as melanoma, head and neck, liver or kidney cancer.

The V and J genes are TRBV29-1 and TRBJ1-1; D remains unclear. CDR1 and CDR2 (germline): SQVTM, ANQGSEA. The CDR3 totals 11 residues. Trimming pared 4 bases from V and 8 bases from J, leaving 11 bases between. The CDR3 reads CSVGTGLEAFF. CDR3 coding DNA: TGCAGCGTTGGGACCGGCCTCGAAGCTTTCTTT.

The genes are TRBV9 and TRBJ1-3, with no clear D. This CDR3 is built from 14 residues. The V gene lost 0 bases and the J gene lost 5 bases, with 9 bases spanning the gap. Germline CDR1 reads SGDLS; CDR2 reads YYNGEE. CDR3 DNA: TGTGCCAGCAGCGTAGGCGGCGGGAGAAACACCATATATTTT. Encoded protein: CASSVGGGRNTIYF.

V gene TRBV7-9 combines with J gene TRBJ1-6; D may be TRBD1 (5 bases). Per germline, CDR1 SEHNR and CDR2 FQNEAQ (reference sequence). This CDR3 has 12 amino acids. Trimming took 5 bases from V and 7 from J, leaving 6 bases between them. The CDR3 sequence is CASSDRNSPLHF. CDR3 DNA sequence: TGTGCCAGCAGCGACAGAAATTCACCCCTCCACTTT.

The chain recombines TRBV11-2 with TRBJ1-2; 12 nucleotides agree with TRBD1. Germline CDR1 SGHAT, CDR2 FQNNGV. CDR3 size: 17 residues. Trimming at V came to 8 bases and at J to 4 bases, leaving 14 bases not matched to a gene. Written as DNA, the CDR3 is TGTGCCAGCCACCCACAGGGGACAGGGGGCCCTATCTATGGCTACACCTTC. It encodes CASHPQGTGGPIYGYTF.

The gene calls are TRBV15 and TRBJ2-1, with no clear D. CDR3 length: 16 residues. Germline V lookup: CDR1 LNHNV, CDR2 YYDKDF (reference sequence). Trimming took off 1 base at V and 0 bases at J, with 10 bases between the two ends. This CDR3 is CATSRAILNSYNEQFF. The CDR3 DNA follows: TGTGCCACCAGCAGAGCAATCCTAAACTCCTACAATGAGCAGTTCTTC.

V usage is TRBV6-4 and J usage is TRBJ2-1; TRBD2 matches at 8 bases. The ends lost 6 bases at V and 3 bases at J; junction bases unmatched: 10. CDR3 length equals 16 residues. Germline V gene sequence: CDR1 MRHNA, CDR2 SNTAGT. The CDR3 coding sequence is TGTGCCAGCAGCGCTAAGACTAGCGCCCTCTACAATGAGCAGTTCTTC. It codes for CASSAKTSALYNEQFF.

The rearrangement joins TRBV4-1 to TRBJ1-3; possible D gene TRBD1, 6 bases. Trimming took 2 bases from V and 2 from J, leaving 7 bases between them. CDR1 is MGHRA and CDR2 is YSYEKL in the germline V gene. This CDR3 has 14 amino acids. CDR3 residues: CASSQRGAGNTIYF. The CDR3 nucleotides read TGCGCCAGCAGCCAAAGGGGGGCTGGAAACACCATATATTTT.

This clone showed up just once. The V gene is TRBV9, the J gene TRBJ1-2; 7 bases map to TRBD1. The germline CDR1 and CDR2 sequences are SGDLS and YYNGEE. J lost 2 bases, V lost 4 bases, and 5 bases had no gene match. CDR3 length: 14 residues. The CDR3 spells CASSNPGQNYGYTF. CDR3 nucleotide sequence: TGTGCCAGCAGCAACCCGGGACAGAACTATGGCTACACCTTC.

The V call is TRBV4-2, the J call TRBJ2-7; D is undetermined. The germline gives CDR1 LGHNA, CDR2 YNFKEQ. This CDR3 is built from 11 residues. Trimming shortened V by 5 bases and J by 4 bases, and 6 bases separated the two germline ends. The CDR3 DNA reads as TGTGCCAGCAGCGGGGATTACGAGCAGTACTTC. The encoded protein is CASSGDYEQYF.

The rearrangement joins TRBV27 to TRBJ2-7; possibly TRBD2 for D (6 bases). Germline lookup yields CDR1 MNHEY and CDR2 SMNVEV (reference sequence). V dropped 6 bases and J dropped 4 bases, with 16 bases sitting between them. CDR3 length: 14 amino acids. In nucleotides, the CDR3 is TGTGCCAGCAGCTACCAGACTAGTCAATACGAGCAGTACTTC. Translated: CASSYQTSQYEQYF.

The J gene is TRBJ2-7, the V gene TRBV6-1; D is perhaps TRBD1 (6 bases). V gave up 4 bases and J gave up 2 bases, with 9 bases separating them. Germline V gene sequence: CDR1 MNHNS, CDR2 SASEGT. The CDR3 sequence is 13 residues long. CDR3 sequence reads: CASSARTAYEQYF. CDR3 nucleotides: TGTGCCAGCAGTGCACGGACAGCCTACGAGCAGTACTTC.

The chain couples TRBV4-3 to TRBJ2-7; D may correspond to TRBD1 or TRBD2 (5 bases each). This CDR3 contains 15 residues. The V gene lost 0 bases and the J gene lost 2 bases, with 11 bases spanning the gap. Germline CDR1 and CDR2: LGHNA and YSLEER. The CDR3 is CASSQDSWGPYEQYF. In DNA form, the CDR3 reads TGCGCCAGCAGCCAAGATTCGTGGGGACCCTACGAGCAGTACTTC.

This chain uses TRBV13 with TRBJ2-4; the D is unclear. V lost 5 bases and J lost 3, with 11 bases in between. Per germline, CDR1 PRHDT and CDR2 FYEKMQ (reference sequence). The CDR3 totals 14 residues. The CDR3 here is CASSPQLVKNIQYF. The DNA of the CDR3 is TGTGCCAGCAGCCCCCAACTTGTCAAAAACATTCAGTACTTC.

This clone is a singleton in its sample. This chain links TRBV18 with TRBJ1-1, with D possibly TRBD1 on 6 matching bases. From germline, CDR1 is KGHSH and CDR2 LQKENI. Trimming removed 4 bases at V and 0 bases at J, with 15 bases between. This CDR3 has 16 amino acids. The CDR3 DNA is TGTGCCAGCTCACATCTCGGGGGCCCCATGAACACTGAAGCTTTCTTT. Protein sequence: CASSHLGGPMNTEAFF.

The chain has TRBV29-1 and TRBJ2-1, with D possibly TRBD1 on 7 matching bases. Trimming took 3 bases from V and 5 from J, leaving 11 bases between them. In germline, CDR1 is SQVTM, CDR2 ANQGSEA. The CDR3 loop spans 13 amino acids. The CDR3: CSVESRGDNEQFF. CDR3 in DNA: TGCAGCGTTGAGAGCAGGGGGGACAATGAGCAGTTCTTC.

The chain is built from TRBV9 and TRBJ2-2, with TRBD2 identical over 14 bases. The CDR3 totals 18 residues. Trimming at V came to 0 bases and at J to 4 bases, leaving 5 bases not matched to a gene. The germline CDR1 and CDR2 sequences are SGDLS and YYNGEE. Here the CDR3 DNA reads TGTGCCAGCAGCGTAGGTTGGACTAGCGGGAGGAGCACCGGGGAGCTGTTTTTT. This encodes CASSVGWTSGRSTGELFF.

The rearrangement uses TRBV4-1 and TRBJ2-2; D unresolved. Germline values: CDR1 MGHRA, CDR2 YSYEKL. V lost 4 bases and J 4 bases, leaving 10 bases between the germline ends. CDR3 length: 14 residues. The CDR3 region is CASSPPGLTGELFF. CDR3 DNA: TGCGCCAGCAGCCCTCCCGGGCTCACCGGGGAGCTGTTTTTT.

The chain combines TRBV15 with TRBJ1-6; D remains unclear. The CDR3 spans 16 residues. The germline V gene encodes CDR1 LNHNV and CDR2 YYDKDF (reference sequence). Trimming cost V 0 bases and J 0 bases, with 6 bases left between them. The CDR3 loop is CATSRDPSSYNSPLHF. CDR3 bases: TGTGCCACCAGCAGAGACCCAAGCTCCTATAATTCACCCCTCCACTTT.

The genes are TRBV29-1 and TRBJ2-3; TRBD1 agrees at 7 bases. CDR1 is SQVTM and CDR2 is ANQGSEA in the germline V gene. J gave up 0 bases and V 6 bases, and 6 bases lay outside the gene matches. The CDR3 runs 14 residues. CDR3 sequence: CSVGSTGSTDTQYF. DNA of the CDR3: TGCAGCGTCGGCTCGACAGGGAGCACAGATACGCAGTATTTT.

The V call is TRBV7-8, the J call TRBJ2-3; D is unresolved. The germline CDR1 and CDR2 sequences are SGHVS and FQNEAQ. V was trimmed by 0 bases and J by 4 bases, leaving 5 bases between them. CDR3 length: 13 amino acids. CDR3: CASSLAGPDTQYF. The CDR3 DNA sequence: TGTGCCAGCAGCTTAGCCGGTCCAGATACGCAGTATTTT.

V and J are TRBV7-2 and TRBJ1-6; TRBD1 is a possible D gene (5 bases). With 3 bases removed from V and 5 bases from J, the gap between germline ends came to 5 bases. This CDR3 spans 13 amino acids. The germline CDR1 and CDR2 sequences are SGHTA and FQGNSA. The CDR3, as DNA: TGTGCCAGCAGCTTCAGGGATAATTCACCCCTCCACTTT. It yields the protein CASSFRDNSPLHF.

This clone came up once. The rearrangement joins TRBV6-5 to TRBJ2-4; TRBD1 might be the D (5 bases). CDR1 and CDR2 (germline): MNHEY, SVGAGI. This CDR3 has 16 amino acids. V was trimmed by 0 bases and J by 5 bases, leaving 14 bases between them. The CDR3 loop reads CASSYSNVGPQNIQYF. DNA for the CDR3: TGTGCCAGCAGTTACTCGAATGTGGGGCCCCAAAACATTCAGTACTTC.

The chain joins TRBV9 to TRBJ1-2; TRBD1 might be the D (6 bases). Trimming took off 4 bases at V and 4 bases at J, with 17 bases between the two ends. This CDR3 comprises 15 residues. CDR1 and CDR2 (germline): SGDLS, YYNGEE. The CDR3 DNA reads as TGTGCCAGCAGCACCATCACAGGGTACGGCTATGGCTACACCTTC. This encodes CASSTITGYGYGYTF.

The chain combines TRBV7-2 with TRBJ2-3; D possibly corresponds to TRBD2 (5 bases). Per germline, CDR1 SGHTA and CDR2 FQGNSA. The CDR3 runs 16 residues. Deletions cut 2 bases from V and 0 bases from J, with 12 bases between. The CDR3 nucleotides read TGTGCCAGCAGCTTATGGCGCGGGTCTAGCACAGATACGCAGTATTTT. Protein: CASSLWRGSSTDTQYF.

Here the CDR3 DNA reads TGCGCCAGCAGCCAAGAGTTGGGGAGCCCCTACGAGCAGTACTTC. Translated, it gives CASSQELGSPYEQYF. The chain uses TRBV4-3 and TRBJ2-7; tentative D call: TRBD2 (5 bases). The CDR3 loop spans 15 amino acids. Trimming stripped 0 bases from V and 2 bases from J, with 11 bases between. The V gene's germline CDR1 is LGHNA and CDR2 YSLEER.

The chain couples TRBV7-2 to TRBJ1-2; D call uncertain. This CDR3 has 15 amino acids. CDR1 and CDR2 (germline): SGHTA, FQGNSA. Trimming cost V 1 base and J 0 bases, with 9 bases left between them. CDR3 sequence reads: CASSLVPDTNYGYTF. The CDR3 coding sequence is TGTGCCAGCAGCTTAGTGCCGGATACTAACTATGGCTACACCTTC.

The rearrangement joins TRBV27 to TRBJ2-1, with D perhaps matching TRBD2 (7 bases). This CDR3 is built from 15 residues. Germline assignment: CDR1 MNHEY and CDR2 SMNVEV (reference sequence). The V and J ends lost 5 bases and 7 bases respectively, with 18 bases between them. This CDR3 is CASSLPGEGWNEQFF. The CDR3 DNA sequence: TGTGCCAGCAGTCTCCCAGGGGAGGGGTGGAATGAGCAGTTCTTC.

CDR3 loop: CASSPLTYYSNQPQHF. Here the CDR3 DNA reads TGTGCCAGCAGCCCCTTGACATATTATAGCAATCAGCCCCAGCATTTT. This sequence joins TRBV7-7 and TRBJ1-5; no clear D gene. From germline, CDR1 is SSHAT and CDR2 FNYEAQ (reference sequence). The CDR3 totals 16 residues. V lost 5 bases and J lost 0, with 14 bases in between. Full variable domain (outside the CDR3, taken from reference TRBV7-7 and TRBJ1-5): GAGVSQSPRYKVTKRGQDVTLRCDPISSHATLYWYQQALGQGPEFLTYFNYEAQPDKSGLPSDRFSAERPEGSISTLTIQRTEQRDSAMYRCASSPLTYYSNQPQHFGDGTRLSIL.